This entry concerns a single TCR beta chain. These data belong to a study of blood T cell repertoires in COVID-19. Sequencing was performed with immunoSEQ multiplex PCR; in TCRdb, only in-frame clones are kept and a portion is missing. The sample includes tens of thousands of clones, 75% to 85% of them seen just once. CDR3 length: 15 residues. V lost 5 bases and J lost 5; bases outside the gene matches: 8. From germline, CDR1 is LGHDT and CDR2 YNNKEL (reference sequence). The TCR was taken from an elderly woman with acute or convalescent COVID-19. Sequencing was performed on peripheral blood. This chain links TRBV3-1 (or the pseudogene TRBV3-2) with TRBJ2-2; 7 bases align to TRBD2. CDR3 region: CASSSGLGPTGELFF. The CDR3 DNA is TGTGCCAGCAGCTCCGGACTAGGACCAACCGGGGAGCTGTTTTTT.